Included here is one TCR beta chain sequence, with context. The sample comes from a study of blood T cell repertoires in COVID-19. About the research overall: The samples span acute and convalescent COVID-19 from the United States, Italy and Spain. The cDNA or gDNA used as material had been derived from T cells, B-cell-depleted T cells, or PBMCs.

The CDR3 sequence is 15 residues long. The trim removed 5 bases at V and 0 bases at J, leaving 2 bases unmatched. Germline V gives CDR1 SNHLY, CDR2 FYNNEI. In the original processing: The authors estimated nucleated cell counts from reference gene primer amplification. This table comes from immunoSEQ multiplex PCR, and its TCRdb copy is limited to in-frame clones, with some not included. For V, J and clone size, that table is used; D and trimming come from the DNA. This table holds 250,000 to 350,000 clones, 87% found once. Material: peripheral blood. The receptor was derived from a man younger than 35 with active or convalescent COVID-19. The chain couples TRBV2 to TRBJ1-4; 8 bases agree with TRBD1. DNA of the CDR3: TGTGCCAGCAGTCGGGACAGGACAACTAATGAAAAACTGTTTTTT. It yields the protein CASSRDRTTNEKLFF.